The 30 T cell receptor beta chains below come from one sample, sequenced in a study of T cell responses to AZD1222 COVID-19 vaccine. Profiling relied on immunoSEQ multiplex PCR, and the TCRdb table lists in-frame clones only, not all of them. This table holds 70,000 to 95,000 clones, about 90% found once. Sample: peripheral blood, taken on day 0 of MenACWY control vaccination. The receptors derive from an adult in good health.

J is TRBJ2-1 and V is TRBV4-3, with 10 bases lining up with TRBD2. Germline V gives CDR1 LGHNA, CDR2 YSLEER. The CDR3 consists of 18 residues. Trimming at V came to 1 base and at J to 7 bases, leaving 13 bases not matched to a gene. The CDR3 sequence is CASSQGVLQRGGTNEQFF. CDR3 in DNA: TGCGCCAGCAGCCAAGGAGTACTTCAGCGGGGGGGTACGAATGAGCAGTTCTTC.

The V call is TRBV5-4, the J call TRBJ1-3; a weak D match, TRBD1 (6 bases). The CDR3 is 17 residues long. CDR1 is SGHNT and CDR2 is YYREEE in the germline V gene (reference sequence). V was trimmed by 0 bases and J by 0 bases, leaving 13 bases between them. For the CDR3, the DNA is TGTGCCAGCAGCTTGGCAGGACAGCCCCCCTCTGGAAACACCATATATTTT. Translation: CASSLAGQPPSGNTIYF.

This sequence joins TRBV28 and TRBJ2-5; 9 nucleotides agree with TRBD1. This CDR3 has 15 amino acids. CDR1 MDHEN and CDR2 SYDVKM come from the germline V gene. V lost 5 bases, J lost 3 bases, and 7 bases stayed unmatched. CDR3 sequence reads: CASSALGQGEETQYF. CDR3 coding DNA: TGTGCCAGCAGTGCCTTGGGACAGGGTGAAGAGACCCAGTACTTC.

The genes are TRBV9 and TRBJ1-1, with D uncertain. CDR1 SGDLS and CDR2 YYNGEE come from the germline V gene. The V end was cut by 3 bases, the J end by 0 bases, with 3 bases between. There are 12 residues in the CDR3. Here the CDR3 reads CASSGMNTEAFF. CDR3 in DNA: TGTGCCAGCAGCGGTATGAACACTGAAGCTTTCTTT.

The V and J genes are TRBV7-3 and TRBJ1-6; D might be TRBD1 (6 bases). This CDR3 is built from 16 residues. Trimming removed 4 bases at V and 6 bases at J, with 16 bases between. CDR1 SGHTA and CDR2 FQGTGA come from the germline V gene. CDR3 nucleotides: TGTGCCAGCAGCTCCGGGGGGCCAAGGGTTAATTCACCCCTCCACTTT. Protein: CASSSGGPRVNSPLHF.

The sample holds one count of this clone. This CDR3 is CAWSRGVGMGTEAFF. CDR3 nucleotides: TGTGCCTGGAGTCGAGGGGTTGGGATGGGCACTGAAGCTTTCTTT. The rearrangement uses TRBV30 and TRBJ1-1; a weak D match, TRBD1 (5 bases). The V end lost 2 bases, the J end lost 4 bases, and 17 bases lay between the germline ends. Germline V CDR1 and CDR2: GTSNPN, SVGIG (reference sequence). The CDR3 spans 15 residues.

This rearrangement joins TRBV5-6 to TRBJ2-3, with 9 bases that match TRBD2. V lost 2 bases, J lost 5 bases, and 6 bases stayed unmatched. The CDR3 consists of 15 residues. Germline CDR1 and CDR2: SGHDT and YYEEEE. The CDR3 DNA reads TGTGCCAGCAGCTTTTATTCTAGCGGGGTAGATACGCAGTATTTT. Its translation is CASSFYSSGVDTQYF.

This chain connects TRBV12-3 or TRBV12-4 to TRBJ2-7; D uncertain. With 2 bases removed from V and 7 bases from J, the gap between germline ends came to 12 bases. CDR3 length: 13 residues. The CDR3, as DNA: TGTGCCAGCAGTTTATCAGCTTTTGTGGAGCAGTACTTC. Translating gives CASSLSAFVEQYF.

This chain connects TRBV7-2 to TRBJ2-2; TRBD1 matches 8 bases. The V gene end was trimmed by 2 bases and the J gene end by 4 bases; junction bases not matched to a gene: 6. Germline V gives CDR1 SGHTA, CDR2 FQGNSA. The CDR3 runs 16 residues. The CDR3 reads CASSLTTGVGTGELFF. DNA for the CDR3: TGTGCCAGCAGCTTAACGACAGGGGTAGGCACCGGGGAGCTGTTTTTT.

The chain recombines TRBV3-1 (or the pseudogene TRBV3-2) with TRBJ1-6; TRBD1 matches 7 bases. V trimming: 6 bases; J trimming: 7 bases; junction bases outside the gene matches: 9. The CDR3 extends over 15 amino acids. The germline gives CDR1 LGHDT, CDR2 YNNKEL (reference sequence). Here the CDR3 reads CASRLRDSQNSPLHF. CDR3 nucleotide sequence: TGTGCCAGCAGACTCCGGGACAGCCAAAATTCACCCCTCCACTTT.

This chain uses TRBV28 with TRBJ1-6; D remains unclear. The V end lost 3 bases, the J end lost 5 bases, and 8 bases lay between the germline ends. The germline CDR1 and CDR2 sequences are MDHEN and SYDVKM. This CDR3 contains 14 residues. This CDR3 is CASSLTQHNSPLHF. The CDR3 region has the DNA TGTGCCAGCAGTTTGACCCAACATAATTCACCCCTCCACTTT.

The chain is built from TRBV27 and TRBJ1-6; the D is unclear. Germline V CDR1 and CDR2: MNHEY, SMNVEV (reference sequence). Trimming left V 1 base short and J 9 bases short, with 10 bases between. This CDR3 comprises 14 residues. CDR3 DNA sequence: TGTGCCAGCAGTTTATATCGGGCGTCTTCACCCCTCCACTTT. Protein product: CASSLYRASSPLHF.

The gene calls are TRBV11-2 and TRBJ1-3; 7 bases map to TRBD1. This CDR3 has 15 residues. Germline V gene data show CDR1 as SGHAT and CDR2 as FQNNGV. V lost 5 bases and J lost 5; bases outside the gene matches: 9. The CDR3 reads CASSPVRGQRNTIYF. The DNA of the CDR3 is TGTGCCAGCAGCCCAGTTAGGGGGCAGCGAAACACCATATATTTT.

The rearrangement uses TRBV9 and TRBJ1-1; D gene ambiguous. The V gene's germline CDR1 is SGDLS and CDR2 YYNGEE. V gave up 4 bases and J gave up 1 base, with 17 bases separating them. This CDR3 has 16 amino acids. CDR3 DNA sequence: TGTGCCAGCAGCCTCCGCCCCGGTATTGGGAACACTGAAGCTTTCTTT. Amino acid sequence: CASSLRPGIGNTEAFF.

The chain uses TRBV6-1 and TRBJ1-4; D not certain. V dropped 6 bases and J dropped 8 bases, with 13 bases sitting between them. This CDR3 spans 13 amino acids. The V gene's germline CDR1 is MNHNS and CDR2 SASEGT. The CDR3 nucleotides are TGTGCCAGCAGCCTCCATCAACAGGAAAAACTGTTTTTT. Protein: CASSLHQQEKLFF.

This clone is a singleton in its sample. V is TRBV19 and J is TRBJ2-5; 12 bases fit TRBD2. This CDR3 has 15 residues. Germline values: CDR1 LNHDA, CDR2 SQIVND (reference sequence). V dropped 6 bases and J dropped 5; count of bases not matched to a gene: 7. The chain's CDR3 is CASRRRLAGVETQYF. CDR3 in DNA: TGTGCCAGTAGGCGAAGACTAGCGGGGGTGGAGACCCAGTACTTC.

Written as DNA, the CDR3 is TGTGCCAGCACCAGACGGACGGGCGAGACCCAGTACTTC. Amino acids: CASTRRTGETQYF. The rearrangement uses TRBV25-1 and TRBJ2-5; no definite D call. Germline V gives CDR1 MGHDK, CDR2 SYGVNS. The CDR3 is made up of 13 amino acids. V gave up 7 bases and J gave up 5 bases, with 14 bases separating them.

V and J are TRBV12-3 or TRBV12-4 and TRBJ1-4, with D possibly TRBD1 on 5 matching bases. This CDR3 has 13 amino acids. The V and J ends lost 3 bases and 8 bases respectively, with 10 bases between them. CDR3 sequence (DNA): TGTGCCAGCAGTTTCCAGGGCAAAGAAAAACTGTTTTTT. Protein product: CASSFQGKEKLFF.

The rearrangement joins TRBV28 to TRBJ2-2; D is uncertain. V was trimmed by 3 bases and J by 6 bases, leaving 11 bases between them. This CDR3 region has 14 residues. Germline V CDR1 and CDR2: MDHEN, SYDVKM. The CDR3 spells CASSFSPKAGELFF. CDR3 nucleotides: TGTGCCAGCAGTTTTAGTCCCAAGGCCGGGGAGCTGTTTTTT.

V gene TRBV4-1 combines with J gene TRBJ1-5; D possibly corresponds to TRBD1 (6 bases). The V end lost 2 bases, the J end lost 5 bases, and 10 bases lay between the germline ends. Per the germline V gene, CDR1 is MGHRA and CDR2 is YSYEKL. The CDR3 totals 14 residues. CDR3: CASSQYTGYQPQHF. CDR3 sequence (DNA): TGCGCCAGCAGCCAATATACAGGGTATCAGCCCCAGCATTTT.

CDR3 protein: CARSSSSGGPYEQYF. The CDR3 DNA reads TGTGCCAGAAGTTCGTCTAGCGGGGGGCCCTACGAGCAGTACTTC. This chain joins TRBV5-3 and TRBJ2-7; 11 bases fit TRBD2. TRBV5-3 is marked as an open reading frame, function uncertain. Trimming at V came to 5 bases and at J to 2 bases, leaving 6 bases not matched to a gene. The CDR3 is 15 residues long.

As DNA, the CDR3 is TGTGCCAGCACGGAGAGGTCCTATAGCAATCAGCCCCAGCATTTT. It codes for CASTERSYSNQPQHF. This chain connects TRBV2 to TRBJ1-5, with D hard to call. The CDR3 runs 15 residues. The V and J ends lost 7 bases and 0 bases respectively, with 13 bases between them. Germline values: CDR1 SNHLY, CDR2 FYNNEI.

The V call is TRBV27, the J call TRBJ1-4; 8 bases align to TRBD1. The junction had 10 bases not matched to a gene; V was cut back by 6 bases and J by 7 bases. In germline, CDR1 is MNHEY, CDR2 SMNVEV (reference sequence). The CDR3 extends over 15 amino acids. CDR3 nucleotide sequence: TGTGCCAGCAGCTCTTCAGGGGGCCCTGGTGAAAAACTGTTTTTT. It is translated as CASSSSGGPGEKLFF. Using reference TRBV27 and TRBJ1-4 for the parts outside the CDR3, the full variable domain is EAQVTQNPRYLITVTGKKLTVTCSQNMNHEYMSWYRQDPGLGLRQIYYSMNVEVTDKGDVPEGYKVSRKEKRNFPLILESPSPNQTSLYFCASSSSGGPGEKLFFGSGTQLSVL.

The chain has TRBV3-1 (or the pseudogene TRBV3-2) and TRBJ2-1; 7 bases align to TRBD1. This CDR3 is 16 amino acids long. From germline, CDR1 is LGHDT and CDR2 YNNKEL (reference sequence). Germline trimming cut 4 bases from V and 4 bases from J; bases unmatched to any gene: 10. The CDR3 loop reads CASSLETGNIYNEQFF. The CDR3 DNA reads TGTGCCAGCAGCCTAGAGACAGGGAACATTTACAATGAGCAGTTCTTC.

The CDR3 DNA reads as TGCGCCAGCAGCTCACTCAGGGAAGTCACAGATACGCAGTATTTT. Encoded protein: CASSSLREVTDTQYF. The chain combines TRBV5-1 with TRBJ2-3; perhaps TRBD1 as D (5 bases). Germline CDR1 reads SGHRS; CDR2 reads YFSETQ. Between the trimmed V and J ends, which lost 3 bases and 2 bases, there was a span of 13 bases. The CDR3 runs to 15 residues. Full variable domain (remainder filled in from reference TRBV5-1 and TRBJ2-3): KAGVTQTPRYLIKTRGQQVTLSCSPISGHRSVSWYQQTPGQGLQFLFEYFSETQRNKGNFPGRFSGRQFSNSRSEMNVSTLELGDSALYLCASSSLREVTDTQYFGPGTRLTVL.

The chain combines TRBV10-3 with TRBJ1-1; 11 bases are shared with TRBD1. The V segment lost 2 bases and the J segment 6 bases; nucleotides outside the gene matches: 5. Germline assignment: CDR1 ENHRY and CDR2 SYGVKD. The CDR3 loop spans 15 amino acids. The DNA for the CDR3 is TGTGCCATCAGTGAGGGACAGGGGGCGATCTCTGAAGCTTTCTTT. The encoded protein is CAISEGQGAISEAFF.

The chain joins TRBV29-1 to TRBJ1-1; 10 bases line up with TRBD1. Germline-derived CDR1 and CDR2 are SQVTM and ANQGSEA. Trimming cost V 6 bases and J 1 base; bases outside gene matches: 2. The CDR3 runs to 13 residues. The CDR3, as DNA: TGCAGCGTACGGACAGGGGGGAACACTGAAGCTTTCTTT. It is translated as CSVRTGGNTEAFF.

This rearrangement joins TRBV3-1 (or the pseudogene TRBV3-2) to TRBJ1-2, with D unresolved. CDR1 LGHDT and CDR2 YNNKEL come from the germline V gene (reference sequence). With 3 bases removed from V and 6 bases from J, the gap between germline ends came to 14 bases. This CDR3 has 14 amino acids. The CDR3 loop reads CASSQASTTNGYTF. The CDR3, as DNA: TGTGCCAGCAGCCAGGCCTCCACAACTAATGGCTACACCTTC.

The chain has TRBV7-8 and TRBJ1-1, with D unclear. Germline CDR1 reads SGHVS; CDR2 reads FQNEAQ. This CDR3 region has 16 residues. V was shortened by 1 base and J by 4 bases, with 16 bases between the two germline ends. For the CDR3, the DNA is TGTGCCAGCAGCTTAGGATATCGGGGTCTTCCCACTGAAGCTTTCTTT. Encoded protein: CASSLGYRGLPTEAFF.

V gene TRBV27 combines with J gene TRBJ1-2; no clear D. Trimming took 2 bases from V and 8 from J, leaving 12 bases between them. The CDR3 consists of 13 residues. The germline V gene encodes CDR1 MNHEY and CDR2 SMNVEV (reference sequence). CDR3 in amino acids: CASSLRDFRGYTF. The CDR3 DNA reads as TGTGCCAGCAGTTTAAGGGATTTCCGGGGCTACACCTTC.